This entry lists 9 T cell receptor beta chains sequenced from one sample in a study of T cell changes during pregnancy in multiple sclerosis. Here immunoSEQ multiplex PCR was the method, and the copy in TCRdb shows in-frame clones only, minus some. The table includes about 70,000 clones, roughly 92% detected once. The sequencing used CD8+ T cells from peripheral blood mononuclear cells, collected in the third trimester of pregnancy. The receptors come from a female donor in good health, enrolled as a control in a pregnancy study.

This CDR3 reads CASSFPTGTGGYNEQFF. CDR3 DNA sequence: TGTGCCAGCAGTTTCCCTACCGGGACAGGGGGTTACAATGAGCAGTTCTTC. The chain links TRBV28 to TRBJ2-1; 11 nucleotides agree with TRBD1. J gave up 4 bases and V 3 bases, and 8 bases lay outside the gene matches. The CDR3 sequence is 17 residues long. Germline CDR1 reads MDHEN; CDR2 reads SYDVKM.

CDR3 sequence: CASSEALVGGSDSPLHF. The CDR3 DNA sequence: TGTGCCAGCAGTGAAGCGCTTGTAGGGGGCTCAGATTCACCCCTCCACTTT. The V gene is TRBV2, the J gene TRBJ1-6, with 7 bases aligning to TRBD1. The CDR3 length is 17 residues. The ends lost 0 bases at V and 8 bases at J; junction bases unmatched: 10. In germline, CDR1 is SNHLY, CDR2 FYNNEI.

This chain links TRBV21-1 with TRBJ2-5; the table's D call of TRBD2 was not tested on the DNA. TRBV21-1 counts as a pseudogene. This CDR3 contains 14 residues. The DNA of the CDR3 is TGTGCCAGCAGCAAATCTCCGAGGCAAGAGACCCAGTACTTC. It translates to CASSKSPRQETQYF.

This chain uses TRBV6-6 with TRBJ2-7; tentatively, D is TRBD2 (6 bases). V dropped 5 bases and J dropped 1 base, with 12 bases sitting between them. Germline V CDR1 and CDR2: MNHNY, SVGAGI (reference sequence). There are 14 residues in the CDR3. Here the CDR3 reads CASSPWGESYEQYF. The CDR3 region has the DNA TGTGCCAGCAGTCCCTGGGGGGAATCCTACGAGCAGTACTTC.

DNA for the CDR3: TGTGCCAGCAGTTCCGATGCGGGGGGGCTACACGGGGAGCTGTTTTTT. This sequence encodes CASSSDAGGLHGELFF. The chain has TRBV6-5 and TRBJ2-2; 9 bases fit TRBD2. The CDR3 loop spans 16 amino acids. Germline V gene lookup returns CDR1 MNHEY and CDR2 SVGAGI. V shed 4 bases and J 7 bases; nucleotides not matched to a gene: 10.

This rearrangement joins TRBV29-1 to TRBJ2-1; possible D gene TRBD1, 5 bases. This CDR3 is 12 amino acids long. Germline CDR1 reads SQVTM; CDR2 reads ANQGSEA. V lost 6 bases and J 7 bases, leaving 13 bases between the germline ends. Written as DNA, the CDR3 is TGCAGCGTCGAATTCAGGGTAAATGAGCAGTTCTTC. Its protein is CSVEFRVNEQFF.

This chain links TRBV4-1 with TRBJ1-1; D is uncertain. V lost 1 base and J lost 1, with 7 bases in between. This CDR3 has 14 amino acids. Looked up from germline, CDR1 is MGHRA and CDR2 is YSYEKL. DNA of the CDR3: TGCGCCAGCAGCCAAGTTCGGGAGAACACTGAAGCTTTCTTT. It yields the protein CASSQVRENTEAFF.

The gene calls are TRBV13 and TRBJ1-4; 10 nucleotides match TRBD1. This CDR3 is built from 14 residues. The V and J ends lost 4 bases and 6 bases, in that order; junction bases with no gene match: 2. Germline-derived CDR1 and CDR2 are PRHDT and FYEKMQ (reference sequence). CDR3 loop: CASSSGTGDEKLFF. Written as DNA, the CDR3 is TGTGCCAGCAGCTCCGGGACAGGGGATGAAAAACTGTTTTTT.

The rearrangement links TRBV5-6 to TRBJ1-5, with D possibly being TRBD1 (5 bases). Trimming pared 1 base from V and 4 bases from J, leaving 15 bases between. The CDR3 loop spans 16 amino acids. From germline, CDR1 is SGHDT and CDR2 YYEEEE. The CDR3 coding sequence is TGTGCCAGCAGCTTGTCGGGGGGTCGGAGAAATCAGCCCCAGCATTTT. The encoded protein is CASSLSGGRRNQPQHF. The complete variable domain, with remaining parts taken from reference TRBV5-6 and TRBJ1-5, reads DAGVTQSPTHLIKTRGQQVTLRCSPKSGHDTVSWYQQALGQGPQFIFQYYEEEERQRGNFPDRFSGHQFPNYSSELNVNALLLGDSALYLCASSLSGGRRNQPQHFGDGTRLSIL.